The clone carrying this T cell receptor beta chain was seen many times. Its cognate antigen is unknown. RNA transcripts provided the source from which TCR beta CDR3 regions were amplified. The HTBI primer set was used in a first-round RT-PCR of the TCR CDR3. Via MiXCR, TCRdb re-called the multiplex PCR reads, giving one row per CDR3 protein. The sample contains over 650,000 distinct CDR3 sequences, about a sixth of which appear only once. V was clipped by 6 bases and J by 5 bases; unmatched bases: 8. The CDR3 runs 15 residues. These data originate in a study of T cells in Graves' hyperthyroidism and ophthalmopathy. Findings of the study overall: Most thyroid clonotypes expanded above 0.001 appeared in blood too.

The V and J genes are TRBV12-3 or TRBV12-4 and TRBJ1-5; 9 bases fit TRBD1. The sequence came from a man in his late teens or twenties with Graves' hyperthyroidism. The sequencing sample was made of blood. Here the CDR3 reads CASRSLTGGDQPQHF. Written as DNA, the CDR3 is TGTGCCAGCAGATCTTTGACAGGGGGTGATCAGCCCCAGCATTTT.